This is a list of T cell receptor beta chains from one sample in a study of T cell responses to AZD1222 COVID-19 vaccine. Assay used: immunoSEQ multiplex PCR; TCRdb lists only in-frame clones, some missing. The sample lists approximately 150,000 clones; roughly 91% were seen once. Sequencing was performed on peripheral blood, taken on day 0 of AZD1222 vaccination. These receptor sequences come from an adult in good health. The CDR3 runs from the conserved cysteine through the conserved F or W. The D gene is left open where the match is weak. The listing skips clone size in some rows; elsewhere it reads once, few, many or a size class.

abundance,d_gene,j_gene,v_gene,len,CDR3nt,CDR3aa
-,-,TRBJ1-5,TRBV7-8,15,TGTGCCAGCAGTACCGTGGGGGTGAGCAATCAGCCCCAGCATTTT,CASSTVGVSNQPQHF
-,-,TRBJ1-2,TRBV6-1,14,TGTGCCAGCAGCCCCCGGGACGGTAACTATGGCTACACCTTC,CASSPRDGNYGYTF
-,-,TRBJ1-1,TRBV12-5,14,TGTGCTAGTGGTTTGGTACGGGGGTACACTGAAGCTTTCTTT,CASGLVRGYTEAFF
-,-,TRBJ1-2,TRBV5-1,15,TGCGCCAGCAGCCCTAGCCAGGGTGATCCCTATGGCTACACCTTC,CASSPSQGDPYGYTF
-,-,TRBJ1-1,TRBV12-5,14,TGTGCTAGTGGTTTGGGTTCCAGTCACACTGAAGCTTTCTTT,CASGLGSSHTEAFF
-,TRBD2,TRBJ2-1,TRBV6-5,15,TGTGCCAGCAGTCCCCGAGCGGGAGTAAGACATGAGCAGTTCTTC,CASSPRAGVRHEQFF
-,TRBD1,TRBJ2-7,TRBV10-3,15,TGTGCCTCTTCAGACCGGGACAGGGGCATTTACGAGCAGTACTTC,CASSDRDRGIYEQYF
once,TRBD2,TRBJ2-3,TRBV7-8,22,TGTGCCAGCAGCCTCTATGGTAGGCGAGCGGGAGTAGTCTCTCCTAGCACAGATACGCAGTATTTT,CASSLYGRRAGVVSPSTDTQYF
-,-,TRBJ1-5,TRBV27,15,TGTGCCAGCAGTTTAGGGTCGGGGACGTTTGGACCCCAGCATTTT,CASSLGSGTFGPQHF
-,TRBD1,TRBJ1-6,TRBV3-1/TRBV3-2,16,TGTGCCAGCAGCCAGGTGGACGGCAGGGGGCGTTCACCCCTCCACTTT,CASSQVDGRGRSPLHF
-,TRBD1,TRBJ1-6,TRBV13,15,TGTGCCAGCAGCTTCGGACAGGGACTAAATTCACCCCTCCACTTT,CASSFGQGLNSPLHF
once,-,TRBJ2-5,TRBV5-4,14,TGTGCCAGCAGCTTGCCGGGATTCGGGGAGACCCAGTACTTC,CASSLPGFGETQYF
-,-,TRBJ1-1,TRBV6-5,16,TGTGCCAGCAGTTACTGGTGGGGCCACCAGAACACTGAAGCTTTCTTT,CASSYWWGHQNTEAFF